This T cell receptor (beta chain) is from a study of T cells after posttransplantation cyclophosphamide (dated by TCRdb to 2016 to 2018). In terms of the full investigation: Using TRB sequencing, the study followed how the T cell repertoire rebuilt after myeloablative bone marrow transplantation with posttransplantation cyclophosphamide given as GVHD prophylaxis. Antigen receptor sequencing covered samples from some 35 PTCy-treated patients and 16 of their related bone marrow donors. TRB sequencing was performed on blood from all 30 or so PTCy patients with 1-year posttransplant specimens. In 3 patients, up to about 3 additional blood samples taken between 2 and 5.2 years after transplant also underwent TRB sequencing, as did pretransplant blood from 4 patients. Because TRA and TRB clonality correlated tightly in roughly nine samples, the subsequent TCR analyses were limited to TRB only. Public TRB sequences were checked against a database of over 3,500 sequences associated with responses to pathogens, tumor antigens, self-antigens and alloantigens.

The CDR3 goes from the cysteine to the phenylalanine over 14 residues. Left in the record is the CDR3 DNA by itself, 42 bases read in frame from the first base. Trimming accounts for 0 bases at V and 6 bases at J, while the number of junction bases matched to no gene is 5. As encoded in the germline V gene, CDR1 is SGDLS while CDR2 is YYNGEE. TRB sequencing used genomic DNA with the immunoSEQ assay at survey resolution or the hsTCRB kit. Turning to the authors' computational methods: The immunoSEQ software was used for initial read processing, and the LymphoSeq R package was used for repertoire analyses. Clonality was calculated as 1 minus normalized Shannon entropy, and the Gini coefficient was also calculated for each TRB dataset. To infer phenotypes in unsorted samples, TRB sequences from sorted subsets of the recipient or donor were mapped onto unsorted samples from the same recipient. In TCRdb, the immuneACCESS table is reduced to in-frame sequences with V and J assigned. These tables do not hold every clone; where another copy was compared, an unresolved V gene accounts for under half, and the others remain unexplained. V and J calls and clone size are as listed in that table; D and trimming were resolved from the DNA. This sample holds 32,000 or so clones; around nine tenths were observed only once. Together, the top ten hold around 14% of the sample.

For this clone: This receptor's antigen is unknown. Per-base quality was not reported, and no clone a single base away is much larger than it.

Study-wide findings and limitations: Donor-recipient similarity was low at 1-2 months but rose over the first year, and later blood repertoires were often dominated by donor CD8+ memory clones. The TRB repertoires of T cells infiltrating skin or the GI tract showed only limited overlap with the TRB repertoires found in blood. Across 45 patients, recipient CMV seropositivity and CMV reactivation were highly associated with TRB clonality; PTCy diversity was similar to CNI/methotrexate controls.

The PTCy-treated patients were drawn from a prospective, multi-institutional clinical trial. Peripheral blood and bone marrow mononuclear cells were isolated by Ficoll-Hypaque density centrifugation and were cryopreserved. The receptor comes from a middle-aged woman with a blood cancer, CMV-positive, and with a related stem cell donor. Sequencing was performed on PBMCs. The sequence joins TRBV9 to TRBJ2-7, and 8 junctional nucleotides match TRBD1. The CDR3 is CASSVGDRGTEQYF. The sequenced DNA is TGTGCCAGCAGCGTAGGAGACAGGGGAACCGAGCAGTACTTC.